Listed below are T cell receptor beta chains from one sample, sequenced in a study of regulatory T cells in long-lasting Graves disease. TCRdb redid the calling of the multiplex PCR reads with MiXCR, one entry per CDR3 protein. The sample includes about 560,000 distinct CDR3 sequences, around 15% seen only once; the top ten take 12%. The sample also formed part of further work on T cells in Graves' hyperthyroidism and ophthalmopathy.

The source was peripheral blood mononuclear cells (PBMCs), collected at new diagnosis, from a patient treated with antithyroid drugs. The receptor source for this set is a man between 18 and 29 years old with Graves disease. Both conserved end residues are part of each CDR3. D genes are given only for firm matches. Only part of the rows carry a size: once, few, many, or a class if the clone is expanded.

j_gene | abundance | d_gene | v_gene | CDR3aa | CDR3nt
TRBJ1-6 | - | - | TRBV30 | CAWIKIYNSPLHF | TGTGCCTGGATAAAAATCTATAATTCACCCCTCCACTTT
TRBJ1-2 | many | TRBD1 | TRBV10-3 | CAITGQGIYGYTF | TGTGCCATCACCGGACAGGGCATCTATGGCTACACCTTC
TRBJ2-1 | many | TRBD2 | TRBV15 | CATSRERLAGGIEQFF | TGTGCCACCAGCAGGGAGAGGCTAGCGGGAGGTATTGAGCAGTTCTTC
TRBJ1-6 | many | - | TRBV2 | CASTGGPYNSPLHF | TGTGCCAGCACGGGGGGTCCCTATAATTCACCCCTCCACTTT
TRBJ2-5 | many | - | TRBV28 | CASRATRQETQYF | TGTGCCAGCAGGGCGACTAGGCAAGAGACCCAGTACTTC
TRBJ2-7 | many | - | TRBV28 | CATLGELYEQYF | TGTGCCACGCTGGGGGAGCTGTACGAGCAGTACTTC
TRBJ1-1 | many | - | TRBV30 | CAWSVGSAMAFF | TGTGCCTGGAGTGTAGGGTCAGCGATGGCTTTCTTT
TRBJ2-1 | many | - | TRBV28 | CASRPGRAGEQFF | TGTGCCAGCAGACCGGGACGCGCCGGGGAGCAGTTCTTC
TRBJ1-2 | many | TRBD1 | TRBV6-2/TRBV6-3 | CASRDRVVGYTF | TGTGCCAGCAGAGACAGGGTTGTTGGCTACACCTTC
TRBJ2-2 | few | - | TRBV2 | CASSDLGRGYTGELFF | TGTGCCAGCAGTGATTTAGGCAGGGGTTACACCGGGGAGCTGTTTTTT
TRBJ2-3 | - | - | TRBV10-1 | CASSGPLGTDTQYF | TGCGCCAGCAGTGGCCCCTTGGGCACAGATACGCAGTATTTT
TRBJ1-1 | few | - | TRBV27 | CASSWGSEAFF | TGTGCCAGCAGCTGGGGGTCTGAAGCTTTCTTT
TRBJ2-1 | few | - | TRBV6-1 | CASSDESDSYNEQFF | TGTGCCAGCAGCGACGAGTCGGACAGCTACAATGAGCAGTTCTTC
TRBJ2-7 | few | TRBD2 | TRBV7-9 | CASSHSSGRADYEQYF | TGTGCCAGCAGCCACTCTAGCGGGAGGGCCGATTACGAGCAGTACTTC
TRBJ2-2 | - | - | TRBV29-1 | CSVGNGRGELFF | TGCAGCGTGGGTAACGGCCGCGGGGAGCTGTTTTTT
TRBJ2-7 | - | TRBD2 | TRBV5-1 | CASSLVGGRTFEQYF | TGCGCCAGCAGCTTGGTAGGCGGGAGAACTTTCGAGCAGTACTTC
TRBJ2-3 | - | TRBD2 | TRBV19 | CASSIVLAGVADTQYF | TGTGCCAGTAGTATCGTACTAGCGGGAGTTGCAGATACGCAGTATTTT
TRBJ2-3 | many | - | TRBV20-1 | CSAQAVDTQYF | TGCAGTGCTCAGGCGGTAGATACGCAGTATTTT
TRBJ1-1 | - | - | TRBV5-1 | CASSVSDTEAFF | TGCGCCAGCAGTGTCTCCGACACTGAAGCTTTCTTT
TRBJ2-7 | - | TRBD2 | TRBV12-3/TRBV12-4 | CASGFWGTSGRGHSYEQYF | TGTGCCAGCGGTTTTTGGGGGACTAGCGGGAGGGGGCACTCCTACGAGCAGTACTTC
TRBJ2-7 | few | - | TRBV9 | CASSVAPRAGLGYEQYF | TGTGCCAGCAGCGTAGCCCCCCGGGCGGGACTGGGCTACGAGCAGTACTTC
TRBJ1-5 | many | - | TRBV28 | CASQSNSNQPQHF | TGTGCCAGCCAAAGTAATAGCAATCAGCCCCAGCATTTT
TRBJ2-1 | - | - | TRBV5-1 | CASSLGGGGTVNEQFF | TGCGCCAGCAGCTTGGGCGGGGGCGGGACCGTGAATGAGCAGTTCTTC
TRBJ2-7 | - | - | TRBV7-2 | CASSPLAAHTYEQYF | TGCGCCAGCAGCCCCTTAGCGGCCCATACCTACGAGCAGTACTTC
TRBJ1-1 | - | - | TRBV18 | CASSPTNRDTEAFF | TGTGCCAGCTCACCGACGAACAGGGACACTGAAGCTTTCTTT
TRBJ2-6 | few | - | TRBV2 | CASSATGLRVSGANVLTF | TGTGCCAGCAGTGCAACAGGGCTAAGGGTCTCTGGGGCCAACGTCCTGACTTTC
TRBJ2-6 | few | TRBD1 | TRBV12-3/TRBV12-4 | CASGQVYSGANVLTF | TGTGCCAGTGGACAGGTTTACTCTGGGGCCAACGTCCTGACTTTC